This TCR beta chain came from a study of T cell changes during pregnancy in multiple sclerosis. Measured with immunoSEQ multiplex PCR; TCRdb has only the in-frame clones, and not every one. Among approximately 30,000 clones, 85% to 95% were seen once, and the ten largest hold 0.4% to 0.55%. CDR3 length equals 13 residues. Germline CDR1 and CDR2: LNHDA and SQIVND (reference sequence). V was pared by 1 base and J by 3 bases, with 6 bases between. This clonotype originated in a female donor with multiple sclerosis, enrolled in a pregnancy study. The sequences come from CD4+ T cells from peripheral blood mononuclear cells, collected after pregnancy. V is TRBV19 and J is TRBJ2-5; no clear D. CDR3 DNA: TGTGCCAGTAGTATAGTTCCCGAAGAGACCCAGTACTTC. Translated, it gives CASSIVPEETQYF.